The rows below give T cell receptor beta chains drawn from one sample of a study of blood T cell repertoires in COVID-19. Some clones are missing from TCRdb's copy, which holds only in-frame ones; the method was immunoSEQ multiplex PCR. The repertoire consists of 90,000 to 100,000 clones, with 75% to 95% occurring once and the leading ten covering 5% to 6%. Sequencing was performed on peripheral blood. Receptor source: a man aged 45-65 years with acute or convalescent COVID-19. The CDR3 runs from the conserved cysteine through the conserved F or W. D genes are given only for firm matches. Rows may omit the clone size; those that give it use once, few, many or a size class.

length	V	J	D	size	CDR3	DNA
14	TRBV5-6	TRBJ1-2	-	-	CASFPGGRDYGYTF	TGTGCCAGCTTCCCGGGTGGTCGGGACTATGGCTACACCTTC
15	TRBV10-3	TRBJ1-4	-	once	CAISDAAPINEKLFF	TGTGCCATCAGTGATGCGGCGCCTATAAATGAAAAACTGTTTTTT
13	TRBV10-3	TRBJ2-1	-	few	CAISEVGDNEQFF	TGTGCCATCAGTGAGGTGGGAGACAATGAGCAGTTCTTC
15	TRBV6-5	TRBJ1-1	-	once	CASSRFDTLNTEAFF	TGTGCCAGCAGTAGGTTCGACACCCTGAACACTGAAGCTTTCTTT
14	TRBV5-1	TRBJ2-7	-	few	CASSLQGLDYEQYF	TGCGCCAGCAGCTTGCAGGGACTTGACTACGAGCAGTACTTC
12	TRBV12-3/TRBV12-4	TRBJ1-1	-	-	CEQGVKNAEAFF	TGTGAACAGGGAGTTAAGAACGCTGAAGCTTTCTTT
14	TRBV6-2/TRBV6-3	TRBJ2-1	TRBD2	-	CASSASGRGPEQFF	TGTGCCAGCAGTGCTAGCGGGAGAGGGCCTGAGCAGTTCTTC
14	TRBV14	TRBJ1-1	-	-	CASSRRETNTEAFF	TGTGCCAGCAGTCGACGGGAAACGAACACTGAAGCTTTCTTT
14	TRBV6-6	TRBJ1-5	-	-	CASSYREESQPQHF	TGTGCCAGCAGTTACCGGGAGGAGAGTCAGCCCCAGCATTTT
15	TRBV7-2	TRBJ2-7	TRBD1	-	CASSLAGQGTYEQYF	TGTGCCAGCAGCTTAGCCGGACAGGGGACCTACGAGCAGTACTTC
14	TRBV2	TRBJ1-1	-	-	CASSAYTGNTEAFF	TGTGCCAGCAGTGCCTACACAGGGAACACTGAAGCTTTCTTT
13	TRBV6-5	TRBJ1-5	-	-	CASSLSSNQPQHF	TGTGCCAGCAGCCTCAGTAGCAATCAGCCCCAGCATTTT
15	TRBV6-5	TRBJ1-4	-	-	CASRLRVSTNEKLFF	TGTGCCAGCAGACTCAGGGTATCAACTAATGAAAAACTGTTTTTT
15	TRBV19	TRBJ1-2	-	-	CASTPKRGSDYGYTF	TGTGCCAGTACCCCCAAAAGGGGAAGTGACTATGGCTACACCTTC
15	TRBV18	TRBJ2-7	TRBD1	-	CASSPGTGPTYEQYF	TGTGCCAGCTCACCCGGGACAGGGCCGACCTACGAGCAGTACTTC
16	TRBV7-9	TRBJ2-3	TRBD1	once	CASSQFSDRGKGTQYF	TGTGCCAGCAGCCAATTTTCGGACAGGGGGAAGGGTACGCAGTATTTT
14	TRBV30	TRBJ2-2	-	once	CAWSTSGHTGELFF	TGTGCCTGGAGTACCAGCGGGCACACCGGGGAGCTGTTTTTT
21	TRBV27	TRBJ2-7	TRBD2	-	CASSQRFQGLAGPELHYEQYF	TGTGCCAGCAGTCAACGCTTTCAGGGACTAGCGGGGCCCGAACTACACTACGAGCAGTACTTC
13	TRBV28	TRBJ1-2	-	-	CASSLEQGIGYTF	TGTGCCAGCAGTTTGGAGCAGGGGATCGGCTACACCTTC
15	TRBV5-1	TRBJ2-3	TRBD2	once	CASRTSGVSTDTQYF	TGCGCCAGCAGGACTAGCGGGGTTTCCACAGATACGCAGTATTTT
15	TRBV6-6	TRBJ1-3	-	-	CASRQGPGSGNTIYF	TGTGCCAGCAGACAGGGTCCGGGTTCTGGAAACACCATATATTTT
17	TRBV5-1	TRBJ1-3	TRBD1	-	CASSPGQGVAGGNTIYF	TGCGCCAGCAGCCCGGGACAGGGAGTAGCAGGAGGAAACACCATATATTTT
15	TRBV9	TRBJ2-7	TRBD1	-	CASSLRDRGGDEQYF	TGTGCCAGCAGCCTCCGGGACAGGGGAGGGGACGAGCAGTACTTC
15	TRBV7-2	TRBJ2-1	TRBD2	-	CASSYSSGTKNEQFF	TGTGCCAGCAGCTATAGTTCCGGGACTAAAAATGAGCAGTTCTTC
16	TRBV27	TRBJ2-3	TRBD2	-	CASSSTAGGPPDTQYF	TGTGCCAGCAGTTCCACAGCGGGAGGCCCCCCAGATACGCAGTATTTT
18	TRBV19	TRBJ2-3	TRBD1	-	CASSLRQGAFSGTDTQYF	TGTGCCAGTAGTCTGCGACAGGGGGCGTTCTCTGGCACAGATACGCAGTATTTT
13	TRBV2	TRBJ2-1	-	-	CASSVLATNEQFF	TGTGCCAGCAGCGTGCTAGCAACCAATGAGCAGTTCTTC
15	TRBV5-8	TRBJ2-7	TRBD2	-	CASSLLAGVLGEQYF	TGTGCCAGCAGCTTACTAGCGGGAGTGTTAGGCGAGCAGTACTTC
17	TRBV12-2	TRBJ2-3	-	-	CASRLVVGTTSTDTQYF	TGTGCAAGTCGCTTAGTCGTAGGGACAACTAGCACAGATACGCAGTATTTT
11	TRBV7-2	TRBJ2-3	-	-	CASSLSDTQYF	TGTGCCAGCAGCTTATCTGATACGCAGTATTTT
16	TRBV7-9	TRBJ2-5	TRBD1	-	CASSVGTGGDLETQYF	TGTGCCAGCAGCGTCGGGACAGGGGGCGATTTAGAGACCCAGTACTTC
13	TRBV30	TRBJ1-1	-	once	CAWSVTRNTEAFF	TGTGCCTGGAGTGTAACACGGAACACTGAAGCTTTCTTT
15	TRBV29-1	TRBJ1-3	-	-	CSVVWGQTSGNTIYF	TGCAGCGTTGTTTGGGGACAAACCTCTGGAAACACCATATATTTT
16	TRBV5-5	TRBJ2-3	TRBD2	once	CASSLEAGGYTDTQYF	TGTGCCAGCAGCTTGGAGGCGGGAGGATACACAGATACGCAGTATTTT
14	TRBV5-1	TRBJ2-4	TRBD1	-	CASSLMGDRVLQYF	TGCGCCAGCAGCTTGATGGGGGACAGGGTACTTCAGTACTTC
15	TRBV19	TRBJ2-1	TRBD2	-	CASSYLAGPYNEQFF	TGTGCCAGTAGCTATCTAGCGGGACCGTACAATGAGCAGTTCTTC
12	TRBV5-1	TRBJ2-3	-	-	CASSLEVDTQYF	TGCGCCAGCAGTCTAGAGGTAGATACGCAGTATTTT
14	TRBV11-3	TRBJ1-1	TRBD1	-	CASSRQGMNTEAFF	TGTGCCAGCAGCCGACAGGGAATGAACACTGAAGCTTTCTTT
11	TRBV19	TRBJ2-1	-	-	CASSRNSEQFF	TGTGCCAGTAGTCGAAACAGTGAGCAGTTCTTC
13	TRBV5-4	TRBJ1-2	TRBD1	-	CASSIGTGRPQTF	TGTGCCAGCAGCATCGGGACAGGGAGGCCCCAGACCTTC
15	TRBV3-1/TRBV3-2	TRBJ2-5	TRBD2	-	CASSQSAGVGETQYF	TGTGCCAGCAGCCAATCCGCGGGAGTGGGAGAGACCCAGTACTTC
13	TRBV7-8	TRBJ2-5	TRBD1	-	CASRNRGQETQYF	TGTGCCAGCAGAAACAGGGGGCAAGAGACCCAGTACTTC
16	TRBV7-9	TRBJ2-5	TRBD1	once	CASSPSRTGQQETQYF	TGTGCCAGCAGTCCTTCGAGGACAGGGCAACAAGAGACCCAGTACTTC
13	TRBV28	TRBJ2-4	TRBD2	-	CASSGGRVGIQYF	TGTGCCAGCTCTGGCGGGAGGGTCGGCATTCAGTACTTC
16	TRBV19	TRBJ2-7	TRBD2	-	CASSTGLAGVVYEQYF	TGTGCCAGTAGTACCGGACTAGCGGGAGTTGTCTACGAGCAGTACTTC
15	TRBV3-1/TRBV3-2	TRBJ1-5	-	-	CASSQGQDSNQPQHF	TGTGCCAGCAGCCAAGGACAAGATAGCAATCAGCCCCAGCATTTT
15	TRBV6-5	TRBJ1-6	-	-	CASSYSGTPSSPLHF	TGTGCCAGCAGTTACTCGGGGACACCCAGTTCACCCCTCCACTTT
16	TRBV29-1	TRBJ2-2	-	once	CSVGARSGVNTGELFF	TGCAGCGTTGGGGCTCGGAGCGGAGTTAACACCGGGGAGCTGTTTTTT
14	TRBV6-5	TRBJ1-1	TRBD1	-	CASRWGQGRTEAFF	TGTGCCAGCAGGTGGGGACAGGGCAGAACTGAAGCTTTCTTT
17	TRBV7-6	TRBJ1-4	-	-	CASSANRAPVTNEKLFF	TGTGCCAGCAGCGCGAACAGGGCCCCAGTGACTAATGAAAAACTGTTTTTT